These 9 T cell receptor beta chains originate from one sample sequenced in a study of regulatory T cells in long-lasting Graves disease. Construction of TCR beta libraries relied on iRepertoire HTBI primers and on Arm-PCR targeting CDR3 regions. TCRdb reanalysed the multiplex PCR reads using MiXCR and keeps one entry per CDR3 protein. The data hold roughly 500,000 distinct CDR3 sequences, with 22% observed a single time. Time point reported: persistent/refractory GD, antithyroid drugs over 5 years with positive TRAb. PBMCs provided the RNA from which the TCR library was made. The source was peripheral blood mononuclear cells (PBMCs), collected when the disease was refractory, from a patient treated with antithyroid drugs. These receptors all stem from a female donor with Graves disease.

The CDR3 sequence is CASSPGVAGYTGELFF. The CDR3 DNA is TGCGCCAGCAGCCCCGGAGTAGCGGGGTACACCGGGGAGCTGTTTTTT. The chain employs TRBV4-3 and TRBJ2-2; 8 nucleotides match TRBD2. The CDR3 spans 16 residues. Germline CDR1 is LGHNA and CDR2 is YSLEER. Germline trimming cut 4 bases from V and 3 bases from J; bases unmatched to any gene: 7.

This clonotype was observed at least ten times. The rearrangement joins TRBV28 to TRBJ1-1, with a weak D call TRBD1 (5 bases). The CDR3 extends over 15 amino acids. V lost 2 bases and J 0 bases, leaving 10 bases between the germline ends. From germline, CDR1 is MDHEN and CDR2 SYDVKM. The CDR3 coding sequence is TGTGCCAGCAGTTTAGCGGGGCTGATGAACACTGAAGCTTTCTTT. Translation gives CASSLAGLMNTEAFF.

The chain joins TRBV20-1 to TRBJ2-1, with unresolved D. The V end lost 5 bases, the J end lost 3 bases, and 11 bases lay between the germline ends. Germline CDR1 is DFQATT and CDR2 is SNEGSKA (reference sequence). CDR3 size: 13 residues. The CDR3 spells CSASSDSYNEQFF. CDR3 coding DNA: TGCAGTGCTTCGAGTGATAGCTACAATGAGCAGTTCTTC.

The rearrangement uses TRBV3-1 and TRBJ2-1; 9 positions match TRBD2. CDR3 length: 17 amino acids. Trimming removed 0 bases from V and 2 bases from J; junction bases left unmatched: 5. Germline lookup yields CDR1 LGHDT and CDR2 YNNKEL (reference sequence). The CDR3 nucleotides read TGTGCCAGCAGCCAAGAACGGCGGGAGGGCCCCTACAATGAGCAGTTCTTC. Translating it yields CASSQERREGPYNEQFF.

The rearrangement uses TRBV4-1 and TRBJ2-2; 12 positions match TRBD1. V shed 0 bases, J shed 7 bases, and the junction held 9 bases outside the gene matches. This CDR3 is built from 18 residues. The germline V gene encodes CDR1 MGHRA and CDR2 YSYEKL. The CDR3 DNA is TGCGCCAGCAGCCAAGACCCCGGGACAGGGGGCCAATTCGGGGAGCTGTTTTTT. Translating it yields CASSQDPGTGGQFGELFF.

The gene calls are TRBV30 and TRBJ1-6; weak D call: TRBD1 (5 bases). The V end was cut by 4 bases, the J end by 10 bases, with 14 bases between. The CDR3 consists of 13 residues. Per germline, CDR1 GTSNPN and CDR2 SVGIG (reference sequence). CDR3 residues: CAWKYRPESPLHF. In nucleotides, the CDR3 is TGTGCCTGGAAGTACAGGCCGGAGTCACCCCTCCACTTT.

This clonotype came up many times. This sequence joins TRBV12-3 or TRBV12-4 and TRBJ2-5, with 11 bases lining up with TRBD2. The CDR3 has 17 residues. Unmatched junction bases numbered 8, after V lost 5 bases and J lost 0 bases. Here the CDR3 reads CASSRLAGGPNQETQYF. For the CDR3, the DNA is TGTGCCAGCAGTCGTCTAGCGGGGGGCCCCAACCAAGAGACCCAGTACTTC.

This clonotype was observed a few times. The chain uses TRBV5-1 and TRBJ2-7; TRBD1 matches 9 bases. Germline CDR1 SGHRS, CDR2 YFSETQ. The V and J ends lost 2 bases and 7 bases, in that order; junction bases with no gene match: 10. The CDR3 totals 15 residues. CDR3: CASSFTGGQVSEQYF. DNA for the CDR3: TGCGCCAGCAGCTTTACAGGGGGCCAAGTTTCAGAGCAGTACTTC. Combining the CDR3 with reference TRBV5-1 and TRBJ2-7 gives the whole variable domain KAGVTQTPRYLIKTRGQQVTLSCSPISGHRSVSWYQQTPGQGLQFLFEYFSETQRNKGNFPGRFSGRQFSNSRSEMNVSTLELGDSALYLCASSFTGGQVSEQYFGPGTRLTVT.

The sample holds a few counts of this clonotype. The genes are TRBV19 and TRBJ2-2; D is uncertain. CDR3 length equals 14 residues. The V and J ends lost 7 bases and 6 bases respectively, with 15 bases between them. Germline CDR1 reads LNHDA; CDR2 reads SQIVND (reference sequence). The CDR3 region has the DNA TGTGCCAGTACCCCCCTGGGGTCGGCCGGGGAGCTGTTTTTT. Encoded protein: CASTPLGSAGELFF.